The 27 T cell receptor beta chains presented below share a single source sample, sequenced in a study of blood T cell repertoires in COVID-19. This table comes from immunoSEQ multiplex PCR, and its TCRdb copy is limited to in-frame clones, with some not included. The profile shows approximately 90,000 clones, around 87% of them singletons. Sequencing input: peripheral blood. The receptors here all came from a human donor in a cohort sampled during active COVID-19.

The chain employs TRBV18 and TRBJ1-6, with unresolved D. Trimming shortened V by 2 bases and J by 10 bases, and 12 bases separated the two germline ends. CDR1 is KGHSH, CDR2 LQKENI, per germline. This CDR3 is built from 14 residues. The CDR3 loop reads CASSPSALRSPLHF. In DNA form, the CDR3 reads TGTGCCAGCTCACCATCAGCATTGAGGTCACCCCTCCACTTT.

J is TRBJ1-1 and V is TRBV4-3; tentative D call: TRBD1 (5 bases). Trimming shortened V by 2 bases and J by 4 bases, and 8 bases separated the two germline ends. Germline CDR1 and CDR2: LGHNA and YSLEER. The CDR3 is 13 amino acids. This chain's CDR3 is CASSQIRGTEAFF. CDR3 bases: TGCGCCAGCAGCCAAATAAGGGGCACTGAAGCTTTCTTT.

V is TRBV25-1 and J is TRBJ1-6, with 7 bases matching TRBD1. The V and J ends lost 4 bases and 0 bases, in that order; junction bases with no gene match: 9. The CDR3 has 18 amino acids. Germline loops: CDR1 MGHDK, CDR2 SYGVNS. The CDR3 here is CASSGIPGQSSYNSPLHF. As DNA, the CDR3 is TGTGCCAGCAGTGGTATACCGGGACAGAGCTCCTATAATTCACCCCTCCACTTT. Full variable domain (missing parts from reference TRBV25-1 and TRBJ1-6): EADIYQTPRYLVIGTGKKITLECSQTMGHDKMYWYQQDPGMELHLIHYSYGVNSTEKGDLSSESTVSRIRTEHFPLTLESARPSHTSQYLCASSGIPGQSSYNSPLHFGNGTRLTVT.

V gene TRBV28 combines with J gene TRBJ2-5; possibly TRBD1 for D (6 bases). Trimming shortened V by 2 bases and J by 9 bases, and 10 bases separated the two germline ends. The CDR3 covers 12 residues. Germline loops: CDR1 MDHEN, CDR2 SYDVKM. CDR3 loop: CASSLEQGPQYF. In DNA, the CDR3 is TGTGCCAGCAGTTTAGAACAGGGTCCCCAGTACTTC.

Notes on this clone: Its ends do not fully match the called genes, so a read error is possible. V and J are TRBV19 and TRBJ1-2; possibly TRBD1 for D (6 bases). CDR1 and CDR2 from the germline V gene are LNHDA and SQIVND (reference sequence). This CDR3 comprises 15 residues. In nucleotides, the CDR3 is TGTGCCAGTAGAATAGGGGGAGGGGACGGCTATGGCTACACCTTC. Translation: CASRIGGGDGYGYTF. Combining the CDR3 with reference TRBV19 and TRBJ1-2 gives the whole variable domain DGGITQSPKYLFRKEGQNVTLSCEQNLNHDAMYWYRQDPGQGLRLIYYSQIVNDFQKGDIAEGYSVSREKKESFPLTVTSAQKNPTAFYLCASRIGGGDGYGYTFGSGTRLTVV.

The chain is built from TRBV2 and TRBJ2-5; perhaps TRBD1 as D (10 bases). CDR3 length: 19 amino acids. V was cut by 5 bases and J by 1 base, with 26 bases left in between. CDR1 is SNHLY, CDR2 FYNNEI, per germline. The CDR3 is CASSTGTGVAGATQETQYF. CDR3 in DNA: TGTGCCAGCAGTACCGGGACAGGGGTAGCGGGGGCGACCCAAGAGACCCAGTACTTC. Complete variable domain (other parts from reference TRBV2 and TRBJ2-5): EPEVTQTPSHQVTQMGQEVILRCVPISNHLYFYWYRQILGQKVEFLVSFYNNEISEKSEIFDDQFSVERPDGSNFTLKIRSTKLEDSAMYFCASSTGTGVAGATQETQYFGPGTRLLVL.

This chain joins TRBV5-6 and TRBJ2-7; 7 positions agree with TRBD1. The CDR3 sequence is 13 residues long. The germline gives CDR1 SGHDT, CDR2 YYEEEE. Trimming at V came to 4 bases and at J to 4 bases, leaving 5 bases not matched to a gene. CDR3 DNA sequence: TGTGCCAGCAGCGGAGACAGGGCGTACGAGCAGTACTTC. This encodes CASSGDRAYEQYF.

The rearrangement joins TRBV6-2 or TRBV6-3 to TRBJ2-1; the match to TRBD2 covers 8 bases. CDR3 length: 18 amino acids. V lost 2 bases, J lost 0 bases, and 9 bases stayed unmatched. The germline CDR1 and CDR2 sequences are MNHEY and SVGEGT. CDR3 amino acids: CASSYEAGASSSYNEQFF. The CDR3 nucleotides are TGTGCCAGCAGTTACGAAGCGGGGGCCTCCAGCTCCTACAATGAGCAGTTCTTC.

V is TRBV5-1 and J is TRBJ2-1, with a weak D call TRBD2 (5 bases). The CDR3 totals 13 residues. Germline V gene sequence: CDR1 SGHRS, CDR2 YFSETQ. V was clipped by 2 bases and J by 6 bases, with 9 bases between them. The CDR3 region is CASSLPSPNEQFF. CDR3 sequence (DNA): TGCGCCAGCAGCTTACCTAGCCCCAATGAGCAGTTCTTC.

The chain uses TRBV6-5 and TRBJ1-1; D remains ambiguous. The length of the CDR3 is 13 residues. Per germline, CDR1 MNHEY and CDR2 SVGAGI. Trimming took 2 bases from V and 10 from J, leaving 14 bases between them. CDR3 in amino acids: CASSYGIGRGAFF. CDR3 in DNA: TGTGCCAGCAGTTACGGTATCGGCCGAGGAGCTTTCTTT.

V and J are TRBV5-5 and TRBJ1-3, with TRBD1 matching 9 bases. The CDR3 has 15 amino acids. V dropped 5 bases and J dropped 2; count of bases not matched to a gene: 5. CDR1 SGHKS and CDR2 YYEKEE come from the germline V gene (reference sequence). The CDR3 coding sequence is TGTGCCAGCAGAAGGGACAGGGAGGCTGGAAACACCATATATTTT. Encoded protein: CASRRDREAGNTIYF. The whole variable domain, remainder taken from reference TRBV5-5 and TRBJ1-3, is DAGVTQSPTHLIKTRGQQVTLRCSPISGHKSVSWYQQVLGQGPQFIFQYYEKEERGRGNFPDRFSARQFPNYSSELNVNALLLGDSALYLCASRRDREAGNTIYFGEGSWLTVV.

The rearrangement uses TRBV9 and TRBJ1-5; TRBD1 matches at 9 bases. The CDR3 loop spans 15 amino acids. In germline, CDR1 is SGDLS, CDR2 YYNGEE. Unmatched junction bases numbered 5, after V lost 4 bases and J lost 3 bases. Here the CDR3 reads CASSLGTGSNQPQHF. The CDR3 DNA is TGTGCCAGCAGCCTAGGGACAGGGTCCAATCAGCCCCAGCATTTT.

The V gene is TRBV3-1 (or the pseudogene TRBV3-2), the J gene TRBJ1-2, with 9 bases lining up with TRBD1. This CDR3 is 14 amino acids long. CDR1 and CDR2 from the germline V gene are LGHDT and YNNKEL (reference sequence). The ends lost 3 bases at V and 4 bases at J; junction bases unmatched: 3. The CDR3 protein is CASSQLGQGYGYTF. The DNA of the CDR3 is TGTGCCAGCAGCCAGCTGGGACAGGGCTATGGCTACACCTTC.

V gene TRBV9 combines with J gene TRBJ2-1, with D tentatively TRBD2 (7 bases). Germline lookup yields CDR1 SGDLS and CDR2 YYNGEE. The CDR3 totals 15 residues. Trimming left V 3 bases short and J 8 bases short, with 18 bases between. CDR3 bases: TGTGCCAGCAGCGCACACGGGTCGGGGGGCGATGAGCAGTTCTTC. Amino acid sequence: CASSAHGSGGDEQFF.

This rearrangement joins TRBV4-3 to TRBJ2-3, with 8 bases lining up with TRBD2. Germline V gene lookup returns CDR1 LGHNA and CDR2 YSLEER. The J segment lost 6 bases and the V segment lost 1 base, leaving 9 bases of the junction unmatched. The CDR3 contains 16 residues. CDR3 in DNA: TGCGCCAGCAGCCAAGTCCCGGGGGGGCCTGTGGATACGCAGTATTTT. Its translation is CASSQVPGGPVDTQYF.

The rearrangement links TRBV10-3 to TRBJ2-3; a weak D match, TRBD2 (6 bases). Germline lookup yields CDR1 ENHRY and CDR2 SYGVKD. The CDR3 extends over 15 amino acids. The V gene lost 6 bases and the J gene lost 0 bases, with 13 bases spanning the gap. This chain's CDR3 is CAISVGGKSTDTQYF. Here the CDR3 DNA reads TGTGCCATCAGCGTCGGGGGTAAGAGCACAGATACGCAGTATTTT.

The V gene is TRBV9, the J gene TRBJ1-6; tentative D call: TRBD1 (6 bases). The V end lost 3 bases, the J end lost 1 base, and 8 bases lay between the germline ends. Germline loops: CDR1 SGDLS, CDR2 YYNGEE. This CDR3 contains 15 residues. CDR3 residues: CASSGGGSYNSPLHF. Here the CDR3 DNA reads TGTGCCAGCAGCGGAGGGGGTTCCTATAATTCACCCCTCCACTTT.

The chain couples TRBV27 to TRBJ1-5; D remains unclear. V lost 3 bases, J lost 0 bases, and 6 bases lay in between. CDR1 MNHEY and CDR2 SMNVEV come from the germline V gene (reference sequence). The CDR3 is 14 amino acids. The CDR3 reads CASSFLSSNQPQHF. DNA for the CDR3: TGTGCCAGCAGTTTCCTAAGTAGCAATCAGCCCCAGCATTTT.

The gene calls are TRBV28 and TRBJ1-6, with a possible D match to TRBD1 (5 bases). V was trimmed by 6 bases and J by 8 bases, leaving 17 bases between them. The CDR3 runs 15 residues. Germline CDR1 reads MDHEN; CDR2 reads SYDVKM. The CDR3 DNA follows: TGTGCCAGCAGCCAGGGAATCATCGGTGATTCACCCCTCCACTTT. This gives the protein CASSQGIIGDSPLHF.

In DNA form, the CDR3 reads TGTGCCAGCAGTCCCTGGGGTATCCAGGGTAGCGGCCACTATGGCTACACCTTC. It yields the protein CASSPWGIQGSGHYGYTF. The chain has TRBV28 and TRBJ1-2; the D gene is possibly TRBD1 (5 bases). Trimming stripped 5 bases from V and 3 bases from J, with 25 bases between. Germline V gene data show CDR1 as MDHEN and CDR2 as SYDVKM. CDR3 size: 18 residues.

The chain uses TRBV2 and TRBJ1-5, with 8 bases matching TRBD1. Germline V gene data show CDR1 as SNHLY and CDR2 as FYNNEI. V lost 6 bases, J lost 7 bases, and 11 bases stayed unmatched. This CDR3 region has 15 residues. In nucleotides, the CDR3 is TGTGCCAGCAGGGCCGGGACAGGCCCCGACCAGCCCCAGCATTTT. This encodes CASRAGTGPDQPQHF.

The J gene is TRBJ2-3, the V gene TRBV6-5, with TRBD2 identical over 9 bases. Germline V gives CDR1 MNHEY, CDR2 SVGAGI. The CDR3 is made up of 16 amino acids. The junction had 6 bases not matched to a gene; V was cut back by 0 bases and J by 5 bases. In DNA form, the CDR3 reads TGTGCCAGCAGTTACTCAGGCGGGGGGGCAGTAGATACGCAGTATTTT. Translating it yields CASSYSGGGAVDTQYF.

This chain uses TRBV5-1 with TRBJ2-2; a possible D gene is TRBD1 (6 bases). Between the trimmed V and J ends, which lost 7 bases and 1 base, there was a span of 11 bases. Germline V gives CDR1 SGHRS, CDR2 YFSETQ. The CDR3 has 14 amino acids. CDR3: CASAHRENTGELFF. The CDR3 DNA sequence: TGCGCCAGCGCCCACAGGGAGAACACCGGGGAGCTGTTTTTT.

This clone was picked up one time. The chain employs TRBV3-1 (or the pseudogene TRBV3-2) and TRBJ2-2, with D possibly matching TRBD2 (5 bases). Per the germline V gene, CDR1 is LGHDT and CDR2 is YNNKEL (reference sequence). The CDR3 totals 14 residues. With 1 base removed from V and 5 bases from J, the gap between germline ends came to 8 bases. The CDR3 loop is CASSQGGSTGELFF. The CDR3 nucleotides read TGTGCCAGCAGCCAAGGCGGGTCAACCGGGGAGCTGTTTTTT.

Only a few counts were recorded for this clone. The V and J genes are TRBV7-9 and TRBJ2-7; D unresolved. Germline assignment: CDR1 SEHNR and CDR2 FQNEAQ (reference sequence). The V and J ends lost 2 bases and 0 bases respectively, with 5 bases between them. This CDR3 comprises 13 residues. Here the CDR3 reads CASSLSSSYEQYF. The CDR3 coding sequence is TGTGCCAGCAGCTTATCCAGCTCCTACGAGCAGTACTTC.

The CDR3 nucleotides read TGTGCCAGCAGCTTGGCCCATCTAGCGGGAGAGTATTTT. As protein: CASSLAHLAGEYF. The chain has TRBV5-6 and TRBJ2-3, with 10 bases that match TRBD2. With V trimmed by 0 bases and J by 13 bases, 5 bases remained unmatched. This CDR3 region has 13 residues. Germline CDR1 and CDR2: SGHDT and YYEEEE.

The CDR3 DNA follows: TGTGCCAGCAGCCCACGGGACAGCCTAAAAGCTTTCTTT. As protein: CASSPRDSLKAFF. The chain carries TRBV7-9 and TRBJ1-1; 7 bases fit TRBD1. Germline trimming cut 5 bases from V and 9 bases from J; bases unmatched to any gene: 9. Germline loops: CDR1 SEHNR, CDR2 FQNEAQ (reference sequence). The CDR3 totals 13 residues.